These T cell receptor beta chains were read from a single sample in a study of blood T cell repertoires in COVID-19. Libraries were prepared by immunoSEQ multiplex PCR; TCRdb keeps only in-frame clonotypes and omits some of them. The sample has roughly 120,000 clones, less than 85% seen once. The sample was peripheral blood. The receptors derive from a human donor with acute or convalescent COVID-19. The donor label of this sample is uncertain. The CDR3 runs from the conserved cysteine through the conserved F or W. A D gene is named only where the DNA matches it firmly. The size entry is marked missing in some rows and otherwise reads once, few, many or a size class.

>TRBJ1-4|TRBD1|-|TRBV4-1
CASSRPGQEAPKLFF
TGCGCCAGCAGCCGGCCGGGACAGGAGGCTCCAAAACTGTTTTTT
>TRBJ2-2|-|-|TRBV7-8
CASSPLGGGGRTGELFF
TGTGCCAGCAGCCCCCTGGGGGGCGGGGGACGGACCGGGGAGCTGTTTTTT
>TRBJ1-1|TRBD1|-|TRBV9
CASSAGTGGITEAFF
TGTGCCAGCAGCGCCGGGACAGGGGGCATCACTGAAGCTTTCTTT
>TRBJ1-2|TRBD1|-|TRBV6-1
CASSEGDRAWSYGYTF
TGTGCCAGCAGTGAAGGGGACAGGGCCTGGAGTTATGGCTACACCTTC
>TRBJ1-1|TRBD1|-|TRBV28
CASSSRDRVRLSNTEAFF
TGTGCCAGCAGCTCCCGGGACAGGGTTCGATTGAGTAACACTGAAGCTTTCTTT
>TRBJ1-6|TRBD1|many|TRBV5-8
CASSLGGTGDNSPLHF
TGTGCCAGCAGCTTGGGTGGGACAGGCGACAATTCACCCCTCCACTTT
>TRBJ2-5|-|-|TRBV7-3
CAVPGRRGQGGSQYF
TGTGCCGTCCCCGGCCGTAGGGGGCAGGGGGGATCCCAGTACTTC
>TRBJ2-6|TRBD1|-|TRBV18
CASSPRDRGEAGANVLTF
TGTGCCAGCTCACCACGGGACAGGGGAGAGGCTGGGGCCAACGTCCTGACTTTC
>TRBJ1-1|-|-|TRBV18
CASSRQEYTEAFF
TGTGCCAGCTCACGACAGGAGTACACTGAAGCTTTCTTT
>TRBJ2-3|-|-|TRBV12-3/TRBV12-4
CASSLSSTDTQYF
TGTGCCAGCAGTTTGAGTAGCACAGATACGCAGTATTTT
>TRBJ1-2|-|-|TRBV11-2
CASRSGGGYTF
TGTGCCAGCAGGTCGGGGGGAGGCTACACCTTC
>TRBJ1-5|-|-|TRBV27
CASSLTSSQPQHF
TGTGCCAGCAGTTTAACTAGCAGCCAGCCCCAGCATTTT
>TRBJ2-2|TRBD1|few|TRBV7-6
CASSRDSLAGELFF
TGTGCCAGCAGCCGGGACAGCTTGGCCGGGGAGCTGTTTTTT
>TRBJ1-5|TRBD1|-|TRBV6-5
CASQGVSGNQPQHF
TGTGCCAGCCAGGGGGTTTCAGGTAATCAGCCCCAGCATTTT
>TRBJ2-7|TRBD1|-|TRBV5-8
CASSFRGDRGYEQYF
TGTGCCAGCAGCTTTAGGGGCGACAGGGGGTACGAGCAGTACTTC
>TRBJ2-7|TRBD2|-|TRBV7-2
CASSLGDRSGGSYEQYF
TGTGCCAGCAGCTTAGGGGACCGTAGCGGGGGGTCGTACGAGCAGTACTTC
>TRBJ2-7|-|-|TRBV7-9
CASSLDIYEQYF
TGTGCCAGCAGCCTAGACATCTACGAGCAGTACTTC
>TRBJ2-1|TRBD2|-|TRBV7-8
CASSVSGGVNEQFF
TGTGCCAGCAGCGTCAGCGGGGGGGTCAATGAGCAGTTCTTC
>TRBJ2-1|TRBD2|once|TRBV14
CASSRATSGVPPYNEQFF
TGTGCCAGCAGCCGGGCGACTAGCGGGGTCCCCCCCTACAATGAGCAGTTCTTC
>TRBJ1-1|-|-|TRBV19
CASSIRGSTVMAFF
TGTGCCAGTAGTATCAGGGGAAGTACGGTCATGGCTTTCTTT
>TRBJ2-7|-|-|TRBV4-2
CASSQLLGGSENEQYF
TGTGCCAGCAGCCAATTACTGGGGGGTTCTGAAAACGAGCAGTACTTC
>TRBJ1-1|-|few|TRBV6-5
CASISITEAFF
TGTGCCAGCATTTCTATCACTGAAGCTTTCTTT
>TRBJ1-2|-|-|TRBV7-9
CASSLGEGIYGYTF
TGTGCCAGCAGCTTAGGTGAGGGTATCTATGGCTACACCTTC
>TRBJ1-1|-|-|TRBV3-1/TRBV3-2
CASSPGPYRTEAFF
TGTGCCAGCAGCCCCGGCCCCTACAGGACTGAAGCTTTCTTT
>TRBJ1-4|TRBD1|-|TRBV3-1/TRBV3-2
CASSQSLTGRGKLFF
TGTGCCAGCAGCCAAAGTTTGACAGGGCGCGGAAAACTGTTTTTT
>TRBJ2-7|-|-|TRBV7-3
CASEADRPGLGYEQYF
TGTGCCAGCGAGGCGGATCGACCAGGGCTGGGCTACGAGCAGTACTTC
>TRBJ1-1|-|-|TRBV18
CASSRVNTEAFF
TGTGCCAGCTCACGAGTGAACACTGAAGCTTTCTTT
>TRBJ2-1|-|-|TRBV6-5
CASSYSGGPYNEQFF
TGTGCCAGCAGTTACTCTGGAGGGCCCTACAATGAGCAGTTCTTC
>TRBJ1-6|-|few|TRBV5-4
CASRYSSGGPSYNSPLHF
TGTGCCAGCAGATATTCCAGCGGGGGGCCCTCCTATAATTCACCCCTCCACTTT
>TRBJ1-4|-|-|TRBV5-1
CASSLGAGGEKLFF
TGCGCCAGCAGCTTGGGTGCGGGGGGAGAAAAACTGTTTTTT
>TRBJ1-5|-|-|TRBV4-1
CASSQDPGENQPQHF
TGCGCCAGCAGCCAAGATCCGGGGGAGAATCAGCCCCAGCATTTT
>TRBJ2-1|TRBD1|-|TRBV12-3/TRBV12-4
CASSLQGVEQFF
TGTGCCAGCAGTTTACAGGGGGTAGAGCAGTTCTTC
>TRBJ1-1|TRBD1|-|TRBV10-3
CAISGGQGQGNTEAFF
TGTGCCATCAGTGGGGGCCAGGGACAGGGGAACACTGAAGCTTTCTTT
>TRBJ1-2|TRBD1|-|TRBV6-6
CASSHMDRTYYGYTF
TGTGCCAGCAGTCACATGGACAGGACTTACTATGGCTACACCTTC
>TRBJ2-1|TRBD1|-|TRBV5-4
CASSLEGGAYNEQFF
TGTGCCAGCAGCTTGGAAGGGGGCGCTTACAATGAGCAGTTCTTC
>TRBJ2-2|TRBD1|few|TRBV29-1
CSVGTGPPGELFF
TGCAGCGTCGGGACAGGGCCCCCCGGGGAGCTGTTTTTT
>TRBJ2-5|-|-|TRBV5-5
CASSRLETQYF
TGTGCCAGCAGCCGTCTAGAGACCCAGTACTTC
>TRBJ2-1|TRBD2|-|TRBV6-5
CASSLSGGFYNEQFF
TGTGCCAGCAGCTTGAGCGGGGGGTTCTACAATGAGCAGTTCTTC
>TRBJ2-7|TRBD2|once|TRBV4-2
CASSSGLAGNPYEQYF
TGTGCCAGCAGCTCAGGACTAGCGGGGAATCCCTACGAGCAGTACTTC
>TRBJ2-4|TRBD2|-|TRBV7-2
CASSAGLAGGPPLGNIQYF
TGTGCCAGCAGCGCCGGACTAGCGGGGGGGCCTCCTTTGGGAAACATTCAGTACTTC
>TRBJ1-5|-|-|TRBV7-9
CASSSKPGQPQHF
TGTGCCAGCAGCTCCAAACCAGGTCAGCCCCAGCATTTT
>TRBJ2-5|-|-|TRBV28
CASLGGGERKTQYF
TGTGCTTCCCTGGGCGGGGGCGAACGAAAGACCCAGTACTTC
>TRBJ1-6|-|-|TRBV30
CAWSVKGVRSPLHF
TGTGCCTGGAGTGTAAAGGGAGTCAGATCACCCCTCCACTTT
>TRBJ2-7|-|few|TRBV4-1
CASSPGSPQQYF
TGCGCCAGCAGCCCGGGGTCCCCTCAGCAGTACTTC
>TRBJ2-1|TRBD1|-|TRBV11-1
CASSPGTGLSYNEQFF
TGTGCCAGCAGCCCTGGGACAGGCCTCTCCTACAATGAGCAGTTCTTC
>TRBJ2-1|-|-|TRBV6-5
CASKAPRGSYNEQFF
TGTGCCAGCAAAGCCCCCAGGGGCTCCTACAATGAGCAGTTCTTC
>TRBJ2-7|-|-|TRBV3-1/TRBV3-2
CASSQAGDSYEQYF
TGTGCCAGCAGCCAAGCGGGGGATTCCTACGAGCAGTACTTC
>TRBJ2-1|-|-|TRBV24-1
CATERGSYNEQFF
TGTGCCACGGAAAGGGGCTCCTACAATGAGCAGTTCTTC
>TRBJ1-1|-|-|TRBV19
CASTLQGLNTEAFF
TGTGCCAGTACCCTACAGGGTCTGAACACTGAAGCTTTCTTT
>TRBJ2-3|-|-|TRBV15
CATSRGLHSNLDTQYF
TGTGCCACCAGCAGAGGACTCCACTCAAACTTAGATACGCAGTATTTT
>TRBJ2-2|TRBD2|-|TRBV27
CASSLFGGGASTGELFF
TGTGCCAGCAGTTTATTTGGCGGGGGGGCCAGTACCGGGGAGCTGTTTTTT
>TRBJ1-1|-|-|TRBV29-1
CSVHWGRAFF
TGCAGCGTTCACTGGGGCAGGGCTTTCTTT
>TRBJ2-3|TRBD2|-|TRBV3-1/TRBV3-2
CASSHSGSSGVQGTDTQYF
TGTGCCAGCAGCCACTCCGGTTCTAGCGGGGTTCAGGGCACAGATACGCAGTATTTT
>TRBJ1-4|TRBD1|-|TRBV15
CATSRDSTGAGEKLFF
TGTGCCACCAGCAGAGATTCGACAGGGGCAGGGGAAAAACTGTTTTTT